One and the same sample provided the 28 T cell receptor beta chains below, sequenced in a study of Ad26.COV2.S vaccination and SARS-CoV-2 variants. TCRdb's copy holds only in-frame clones and misses some; the assay was immunoSEQ multiplex PCR. The sample includes nearly 400,000 clones, 89% seen only once; the top ten take about 1.9%. As to treatment: about 20 received Ad26.COV2.S at low or high dose, single or two shots; 5 received placebo; per-sample allocation not given. On day 63 after the first injection, vaccine and placebo recipients gave samples. The sequenced sample was peripheral blood, obtained in a trial of Ad26.COV2.S vaccine versus placebo. These receptors were collected from a person aged 18-65 years who received the Ad26.COV2.S COVID-19 vaccine or a placebo.

DNA of the CDR3: TGTGCCCCCCCTCGTTTGAACACCGGGGAGCTGTTTTTT. Translated, it gives CAPPRLNTGELFF. V and J are TRBV5-4 and TRBJ2-2; no firm D call. Germline CDR1 reads SGHNT; CDR2 reads YYREEE (reference sequence). CDR3 length equals 13 residues. Trimming stripped 10 bases from V and 1 base from J, with 11 bases between.

CDR3 amino acids: CASSLSLSGTHSNEQFF. Written as DNA, the CDR3 is TGTGCCAGCAGCTTATCCCTTTCCGGGACTCATTCAAATGAGCAGTTCTTC. The chain carries TRBV7-9 and TRBJ2-1, with a tentative D call TRBD2 (6 bases). CDR1 and CDR2 from the germline V gene are SEHNR and FQNEAQ (reference sequence). The CDR3 loop spans 17 amino acids. V was shortened by 2 bases and J by 7 bases, with 21 bases between the two germline ends.

This chain links TRBV11-2 with TRBJ2-5, with D tentatively TRBD2 (5 bases). Deletions cut 2 bases from V and 5 bases from J, with 21 bases between. The CDR3 runs 17 residues. Per germline, CDR1 SGHAT and CDR2 FQNNGV. CDR3 nucleotides: TGTGCCAGCAGCTTACGTCCATGGGAGAGTGGGTTGGAGACCCAGTACTTC. The encoded protein is CASSLRPWESGLETQYF. The whole variable domain, remainder taken from reference TRBV11-2 and TRBJ2-5, is EAGVAQSPRYKIIEKRQSVAFWCNPISGHATLYWYQQILGQGPKLLIQFQNNGVVDDSQLPKDRFSAERLKGVDSTLKIQPAKLEDSAVYLCASSLRPWESGLETQYFGPGTRLLVL.

The chain couples TRBV3-1 (or the pseudogene TRBV3-2) to TRBJ2-7; 9 nucleotides line up with TRBD2. V shed 1 base and J 2 bases; nucleotides not matched to a gene: 9. CDR3 size: 17 residues. Germline V gene sequence: CDR1 LGHDT, CDR2 YNNKEL (reference sequence). The CDR3 nucleotides are TGTGCCAGCAGCCAAGGGGTTACGCGGGAGGGCCCCTACGAGCAGTACTTC. Protein: CASSQGVTREGPYEQYF.

This clone was seen more than once but under ten times. The chain uses TRBV6-1 and TRBJ1-6; tentative D call: TRBD1 (5 bases). The CDR3 extends over 16 amino acids. The V gene lost 2 bases and the J gene lost 7 bases, with 15 bases spanning the gap. CDR1 is MNHNS and CDR2 is SASEGT in the germline V gene. As DNA, the CDR3 is TGTGCCAGCAGTGAAAGGCCCAGGGCGGAGAATTCACCCCTCCACTTT. As protein: CASSERPRAENSPLHF.

V usage is TRBV30 and J usage is TRBJ2-1, with D possibly being TRBD2 (6 bases). This CDR3 comprises 15 residues. Germline V CDR1 and CDR2: GTSNPN, SVGIG (reference sequence). V lost 2 bases and J lost 7, with 18 bases in between. CDR3 region: CAWSRWEAPENEQFF. As DNA, the CDR3 is TGTGCCTGGAGTAGGTGGGAGGCACCGGAGAATGAGCAGTTCTTC.

The rearrangement links TRBV5-1 to TRBJ2-7; D may match TRBD1 or TRBD2 (5 bases each). The V end lost 0 bases, the J end lost 3 bases, and 10 bases lay between the germline ends. Germline CDR1 is SGHRS and CDR2 is YFSETQ. This CDR3 is built from 14 residues. This CDR3 reads CASSLEGTGYEQYF. For the CDR3, the DNA is TGCGCCAGCAGCTTGGAAGGGACCGGCTACGAGCAGTACTTC.

The CDR3 here is CASRQLASTDTQYF. As DNA, the CDR3 is TGTGCCAGCAGGCAACTAGCGTCAACAGATACGCAGTATTTT. The gene calls are TRBV6-5 and TRBJ2-3; TRBD2 aligns across 7 bases. Per germline, CDR1 MNHEY and CDR2 SVGAGI. Trimming cost V 6 bases and J 3 bases; bases outside gene matches: 6. The CDR3 has 14 residues.

The chain carries TRBV10-3 and TRBJ2-5; no definite D call. The CDR3 extends over 14 amino acids. Deletions cut 6 bases from V and 2 bases from J, with 13 bases between. Germline V CDR1 and CDR2: ENHRY, SYGVKD. CDR3 residues: CAIRDTLGQETQYF. Written as DNA, the CDR3 is TGTGCCATCAGAGACACCCTTGGGCAAGAGACCCAGTACTTC.

The chain couples TRBV3-1 (or the pseudogene TRBV3-2) to TRBJ1-2; 8 nucleotides match TRBD1. The CDR3 extends over 15 amino acids. Germline V gene data show CDR1 as LGHDT and CDR2 as YNNKEL (reference sequence). V trimming: 1 base; J trimming: 5 bases; junction bases outside the gene matches: 6. As DNA, the CDR3 is TGTGCCAGCAGCCAAGGGGACAGGCTTATTTATGGCTACACCTTC. Protein product: CASSQGDRLIYGYTF.

The chain carries TRBV27 and TRBJ1-1; the match to TRBD1 covers 9 bases. Germline V gene data show CDR1 as MNHEY and CDR2 as SMNVEV (reference sequence). The CDR3 covers 15 residues. After removal of 5 bases from V and 1 base from J, the junction contained 5 bases not matched to a gene. This CDR3 is CASSTRQGGNTEAFF. CDR3 in DNA: TGTGCCAGCAGTACCCGACAGGGGGGGAACACTGAAGCTTTCTTT.

The chain has TRBV6-2 or TRBV6-3 and TRBJ2-7, with D uncertain. This CDR3 comprises 14 residues. V was trimmed by 5 bases and J by 8 bases, leaving 19 bases between them. Per the germline V gene, CDR1 is MNHEY and CDR2 is SVGEGT. CDR3 in amino acids: CASSTPSSSPQQYF. The CDR3 DNA follows: TGTGCCAGCAGTACCCCGAGTAGTTCCCCTCAGCAGTACTTC.

The rearrangement joins TRBV10-3 to TRBJ2-5; 13 bases are a match to TRBD2. V lost 4 bases and J lost 1; bases outside the gene matches: 9. This CDR3 has 18 residues. Per the germline V gene, CDR1 is ENHRY and CDR2 is SYGVKD. The CDR3 loop reads CAISVGLAGTGGQETQYF. In DNA form, the CDR3 reads TGTGCCATCAGTGTGGGACTAGCGGGAACGGGAGGCCAAGAGACCCAGTACTTC.

This clone was seen more than once but under ten times. This chain links TRBV7-9 with TRBJ1-1; 8 nucleotides match TRBD1. With 5 bases clipped from V and 7 bases from J, the junction kept 12 bases outside the gene matches. The CDR3 loop spans 15 amino acids. The germline V gene encodes CDR1 SEHNR and CDR2 FQNEAQ (reference sequence). Here the CDR3 DNA reads TGTGCCAGCAGCCCTCAGGGGGCAAAGGGCTTTGAAGCTTTCTTT. Translation: CASSPQGAKGFEAFF.

The rearrangement links TRBV24-1 to TRBJ2-1; 8 positions agree with TRBD2. The CDR3 is 15 residues long. Trimming removed 8 bases from V and 2 bases from J; junction bases left unmatched: 7. Germline assignment: CDR1 KGHDR and CDR2 SFDVKD. CDR3 in amino acids: CATMRGAGAYNEQFF. The CDR3 DNA reads TGTGCCACCATGCGGGGGGCGGGGGCCTACAATGAGCAGTTCTTC.

The V and J genes are TRBV2 and TRBJ2-1; TRBD2 is a possible D gene (5 bases). Germline CDR1 is SNHLY and CDR2 is FYNNEI. The CDR3 runs to 15 residues. V was pared by 7 bases and J by 5 bases, with 18 bases between. DNA of the CDR3: TGTGCCAGCACCCCACTAGTCGCGATGAACAATGAGCAGTTCTTC. It encodes CASTPLVAMNNEQFF.

The CDR3 DNA reads as TGTGCCTGGAGTGGAGCCCAGGGGGCCGGTCAGCCCCAGCATTTT. Protein product: CAWSGAQGAGQPQHF. The chain employs TRBV30 and TRBJ1-5; 8 bases are shared with TRBD1. The V segment lost 1 base and the J segment 6 bases; nucleotides outside the gene matches: 8. Germline assignment: CDR1 GTSNPN and CDR2 SVGIG (reference sequence). There are 15 residues in the CDR3.

This clone is a singleton in its sample. V is TRBV3-1 (or the pseudogene TRBV3-2) and J is TRBJ2-1, with D perhaps TRBD2 (7 bases). Germline loops: CDR1 LGHDT, CDR2 YNNKEL (reference sequence). The CDR3 runs to 15 residues. The V end was cut by 5 bases, the J end by 4 bases, with 15 bases between. The CDR3 DNA is TGTGCCAGCAGCAGGGGGGGGACGACGTACAATGAGCAGTTCTTC. Translating gives CASSRGGTTYNEQFF.

The rearrangement joins TRBV10-2 to TRBJ1-1, with 9 bases matching TRBD1. V gave up 5 bases and J gave up 0 bases; unmatched junction bases: 4. Germline V gives CDR1 WSHSY, CDR2 SAAADI. This CDR3 is built from 15 residues. The CDR3 nucleotides are TGCGCCAGCAGTCGGGACAGGGTCTTGAACACTGAAGCTTTCTTT. Its protein is CASSRDRVLNTEAFF.

The genes are TRBV11-1 and TRBJ2-7; D gene uncertain. V lost 6 bases, J lost 3 bases, and 6 bases lay in between. The germline CDR1 and CDR2 sequences are SGHAT and FQDESV (reference sequence). This CDR3 has 11 amino acids. The CDR3 spells CASSSNYEQYF. The CDR3 region has the DNA TGTGCCAGCAGTTCGAACTACGAGCAGTACTTC.

The chain has TRBV5-1 and TRBJ2-1; the match to TRBD1 covers 9 bases. V trimming: 4 bases; J trimming: 12 bases; junction bases outside the gene matches: 14. Germline CDR1 is SGHRS and CDR2 is YFSETQ. The CDR3 spans 15 residues. The CDR3, as DNA: TGCGCCAGCAGCCCAGGGACAGGGTTATCAAGGGGGCAGTTCTTC. Translation: CASSPGTGLSRGQFF.

This rearrangement joins TRBV19 to TRBJ2-3; 7 bases align to TRBD2. CDR3 length: 15 amino acids. With V trimmed by 3 bases and J by 1 base, 4 bases remained unmatched. The germline V gene encodes CDR1 LNHDA and CDR2 SQIVND (reference sequence). The CDR3 reads CASSMKAGGTDTQYF. Written as DNA, the CDR3 is TGTGCCAGTAGTATGAAGGCGGGGGGCACAGATACGCAGTATTTT.

The V call is TRBV6-4, the J call TRBJ2-1; 9 bases match TRBD1. Germline assignment: CDR1 MRHNA and CDR2 SNTAGT. Trimming removed 0 bases from V and 9 bases from J; junction bases left unmatched: 12. This CDR3 region has 17 residues. The CDR3 loop is CASSDSAGDRAIGEQFF. CDR3 DNA: TGTGCCAGCAGTGACTCGGCTGGGGACAGGGCAATCGGTGAGCAGTTCTTC.

V usage is TRBV3-1 (or the pseudogene TRBV3-2) and J usage is TRBJ1-1, with 7 bases fitting TRBD1. Losses at the gene ends were 4 bases for V and 6 bases for J; bases not matched to a gene: 8. Germline V gives CDR1 LGHDT, CDR2 YNNKEL (reference sequence). CDR3 length equals 14 residues. CDR3 sequence reads: CASSLSAQGAEAFF. The CDR3 nucleotides are TGTGCCAGCAGCCTTTCCGCCCAGGGGGCTGAAGCTTTCTTT.

The chain recombines TRBV11-1 with TRBJ2-2, with no clear D. Trimming shortened V by 7 bases and J by 6 bases, and 21 bases separated the two germline ends. CDR1 is SGHAT, CDR2 FQDESV, per germline (reference sequence). The CDR3 has 16 residues. This chain's CDR3 is CASTNTGPRTPGELFF. The CDR3, as DNA: TGTGCCAGCACCAACACCGGGCCTCGTACACCCGGGGAGCTGTTTTTT.

The chain employs TRBV10-2 and TRBJ2-1, with a possible D match to TRBD2 (5 bases). The CDR3 sequence is 13 residues long. Trimming shortened V by 8 bases and J by 6 bases, and 14 bases separated the two germline ends. The germline CDR1 and CDR2 sequences are WSHSY and SAAADI. The CDR3 DNA reads as TGCGCCAGCCTGACACGAGGAGGCAATGAGCAGTTCTTC. Its translation: CASLTRGGNEQFF.

V usage is TRBV2 and J usage is TRBJ2-5; the D is unclear. Germline V gene data show CDR1 as SNHLY and CDR2 as FYNNEI. The CDR3 length is 14 residues. V lost 3 bases to trimming and J lost 4 bases, with 12 bases between them. CDR3 in amino acids: CASSDRKVPETQYF. CDR3 nucleotides: TGTGCCAGCAGTGACAGAAAAGTACCAGAGACCCAGTACTTC. Based on the CDR3 plus reference TRBV2 and TRBJ2-5, the full variable domain is EPEVTQTPSHQVTQMGQEVILRCVPISNHLYFYWYRQILGQKVEFLVSFYNNEISEKSEIFDDQFSVERPDGSNFTLKIRSTKLEDSAMYFCASSDRKVPETQYFGPGTRLLVL.

The rearrangement joins TRBV6-1 to TRBJ1-5; maybe TRBD1 (5 bases). V lost 1 base to trimming and J lost 5 bases, with 9 bases between them. CDR1 is MNHNS, CDR2 SASEGT, per germline. The CDR3 is made up of 14 amino acids. This chain's CDR3 is CASSEVGAHQPQHF. In DNA form, the CDR3 reads TGTGCCAGCAGTGAAGTAGGGGCTCATCAGCCCCAGCATTTT.